One and the same sample provided the 3 T cell receptor beta chains below, sequenced in a study of T cells in Graves' hyperthyroidism and ophthalmopathy. From RNA transcripts, TCR beta CDR3 regions were amplified. HTBI primers were used for first-round RT-PCR of the TCR CDR3. TCRdb passed the multiplex PCR reads through MiXCR, listing each CDR3 protein once. This table has some 690,000 distinct CDR3 sequences, 17% appearing once. Sequenced: blood. The receptors here all came from a man aged 45-65 years with Graves' hyperthyroidism.

The table lists this clonotype with many counts. V and J are TRBV25-1 and TRBJ2-7; a possible D gene is TRBD1 (5 bases). Germline loops: CDR1 MGHDK, CDR2 SYGVNS. The CDR3 consists of 14 residues. V was cut by 1 base and J by 4 bases, with 11 bases left in between. The CDR3 coding sequence is TGTGCCAGCAGTGAATCTAGGGGTTGGTACGAGCAGTACTTC. Protein sequence: CASSESRGWYEQYF.

The rearrangement links TRBV15 to TRBJ1-2, with TRBD1 as a possible D gene (5 bases). The V end was cut by 4 bases, the J end by 4 bases, with 13 bases between. This CDR3 is built from 14 residues. Germline V CDR1 and CDR2: LNHNV, YYDKDF (reference sequence). CDR3 sequence reads: CATSISGGGYGYTF. In nucleotides, the CDR3 is TGTGCCACCAGCATAAGCGGTGGGGGCTATGGCTACACCTTC.

This clonotype was counted at least ten times. The chain combines TRBV28 with TRBJ2-5, with 11 positions matching TRBD2. This CDR3 region has 17 residues. With 5 bases clipped from V and 0 bases from J, the junction kept 8 bases outside the gene matches. Germline CDR1 and CDR2: MDHEN and SYDVKM. The CDR3 is CASSPIAGGLYQETQYF. Here the CDR3 DNA reads TGTGCCAGCAGTCCTATAGCGGGAGGGCTGTACCAAGAGACCCAGTACTTC.